Listed here are 10 T cell receptor beta chains from one sample, sequenced in a study of CD8+CD57+ T cells in acquired aplastic anemia. According to the study, genomic DNA was the template for TCR beta VDJ and CDR3 profiling. TCRdb called the reads again in MiXCR, with one record for every CDR3 protein. The table shows approximately 130,000 distinct CDR3 sequences, with approximately 41% occurring only once. The sequenced material came from sorted CD4+, CD8+, or CD8+CD57+ T cells (not recorded which) from PBMCs. The source is a human donor in good health, serving as a control.

The chain uses TRBV2 and TRBJ2-3; D unresolved. Germline V gives CDR1 SNHLY, CDR2 FYNNEI. The CDR3 loop spans 15 amino acids. The V gene lost 4 bases and the J gene lost 0 bases, with 11 bases spanning the gap. The CDR3 reads CASSGATSSTDTQYF. For the CDR3, the DNA is TGTGCCAGCAGTGGCGCGACATCTAGCACAGATACGCAGTATTTT.

This rearrangement joins TRBV19 to TRBJ2-6; no reliable D call. This CDR3 has 14 residues. Per germline, CDR1 LNHDA and CDR2 SQIVND (reference sequence). The V and J ends lost 1 base and 0 bases respectively, with 1 base between them. This CDR3 reads CASSIASGANVLTF. Written as DNA, the CDR3 is TGTGCCAGTAGTATAGCCTCTGGGGCCAACGTCCTGACTTTC.

The chain recombines TRBV10-3 with TRBJ1-3, with 7 bases identical to TRBD1. Germline V gives CDR1 ENHRY, CDR2 SYGVKD. The CDR3 is 14 residues long. The ends lost 2 bases at V and 2 bases at J; junction bases unmatched: 0. The CDR3 region has the DNA TGTGCCATCAGTGAGACAGGGGCTGGAAACACCATATATTTT. Its translation is CAISETGAGNTIYF.

This clonotype appeared many times. The chain employs TRBV19 and TRBJ1-2; no definite D call. Germline assignment: CDR1 LNHDA and CDR2 SQIVND (reference sequence). The V gene lost 1 base and the J gene lost 2 bases, with 11 bases spanning the gap. The CDR3 spans 15 residues. The CDR3, as DNA: TGTGCCAGTAGTATAGTGATTTCCTCAAACTATGGCTACACCTTC. Encoded protein: CASSIVISSNYGYTF.

The CDR3 loop is CAISEGFDQPQHF. CDR3 sequence (DNA): TGTGCCATCAGTGAGGGGTTTGATCAGCCCCAGCATTTT. The rearrangement links TRBV10-3 to TRBJ1-5, with D unresolved. There are 13 residues in the CDR3. Germline CDR1 reads ENHRY; CDR2 reads SYGVKD. Trimming pared 2 bases from V and 5 bases from J, leaving 7 bases between.

The chain recombines TRBV5-6 with TRBJ2-7; no definite D call. This CDR3 has 13 residues. Germline lookup yields CDR1 SGHDT and CDR2 YYEEEE. V was trimmed by 2 bases and J by 0 bases, leaving 6 bases between them. The CDR3 sequence: CASSLTDSYEQYF. Here the CDR3 DNA reads TGTGCCAGCAGCTTAACAGACTCCTACGAGCAGTACTTC.

Worth noting for this clonotype: This may be a read error: a much more frequent sequence differs by one nucleotide. This chain connects TRBV6-4 to TRBJ2-7; the match to TRBD2 covers 7 bases. CDR1 is MRHNA, CDR2 SNTAGT, per germline. The J segment lost 5 bases and the V segment lost 11 bases, leaving 12 bases of the junction unmatched. The CDR3 sequence is 13 residues long. In DNA form, the CDR3 reads TGTGCCGGCACTCGAGGGAGGGACCACGAGCAGTACTTC. It yields the protein CAGTRGRDHEQYF.

V gene TRBV12-3 or TRBV12-4 combines with J gene TRBJ2-5; 7 positions agree with TRBD1. The V segment lost 5 bases and the J segment 7 bases; nucleotides outside the gene matches: 13. This CDR3 has 15 residues. CDR3 loop: CASSLTQGFEGTQYF. The CDR3 coding sequence is TGTGCCAGCAGTCTCACACAGGGGTTTGAGGGGACCCAGTACTTC.

This clonotype was recorded at least ten times. The chain recombines TRBV20-1 with TRBJ2-5; TRBD2 matches 12 bases. CDR1 is DFQATT, CDR2 SNEGSKA, per germline (reference sequence). Trimming removed 4 bases from V and 1 base from J; junction bases left unmatched: 4. This CDR3 comprises 15 residues. As DNA, the CDR3 is TGCAGTGCTACAAGACTAGCGGGGGTCCAAGAGACCCAGTACTTC. Residues: CSATRLAGVQETQYF.

This clonotype was counted between two and nine times. At one end, the junction sequence differs from germline, possibly due to a read error. The chain carries TRBV2 and TRBJ2-4; D is perhaps TRBD1 or TRBD2 (5 bases each). The CDR3 is 14 amino acids. CDR1 SNHLY and CDR2 FYNNEI come from the germline V gene. The CDR3 bases are TGTGCCAGCAAGGGGCCCGGAGGCAAAAACGTTCAGTACTTC. The encoded protein is CASKGPGGKNVQYF.